Presented here are 14 T cell receptor beta chains from one specimen sequenced in a study of T cell responses to AZD1222 COVID-19 vaccine (dated by TCRdb to the early 2020s). The time point tag for this specimen amounts to: baseline before first vaccination. Library preparation employed the immunoSEQ multiplex PCR assay. TCRdb obtained this table from immuneACCESS and retained in-frame rearrangements with V and J assigned. These tables miss some clones; where compared with another copy, unresolved V genes account for less than half of the shortfall, and the remainder is unexplained. Across this sample there are roughly 150,000 clones, with roughly 90% seen only once. Of the sample, 1.1% to 1.5% falls within the top ten clones. The sample here was peripheral blood, taken on day 0 of AZD1222 vaccination. The receptors here all came from an adult in good health.

This clone was observed a few times. The chain links TRBV11-2 to TRBJ1-4; a weak D match, TRBD1 (6 bases). Trimming shortened V by 6 bases and J by 7 bases, and 18 bases separated the two germline ends. Germline V gives CDR1 SGHAT, CDR2 FQNNGV. The CDR3 sequence is 15 residues long. The CDR3 reads CASRASGVVGEKLFF. The CDR3 DNA follows: TGTGCCAGCAGGGCATCAGGGGTTGTTGGTGAAAAACTGTTTTTT. The entire variable domain, with the rest obtained from reference TRBV11-2 and TRBJ1-4, is as follows: EAGVAQSPRYKIIEKRQSVAFWCNPISGHATLYWYQQILGQGPKLLIQFQNNGVVDDSQLPKDRFSAERLKGVDSTLKIQPAKLEDSAVYLCASRASGVVGEKLFFGSGTQLSVL.

This clone has only one observation. The chain employs TRBV6-5 and TRBJ2-5; TRBD2 agrees at 8 bases. The CDR3 is made up of 13 amino acids. Per germline, CDR1 MNHEY and CDR2 SVGAGI. J was trimmed by 5 bases and V by 8 bases; bases with no gene match: 7. Here the CDR3 reads CASSGGGRETQYF. The CDR3 DNA sequence: TGTGCCAGCTCGGGAGGGGGAAGGGAGACCCAGTACTTC.

The rearrangement uses TRBV19 and TRBJ1-5; no definite D call. This CDR3 region has 12 residues. With 3 bases removed from V and 5 bases from J, the gap between germline ends came to 5 bases. Per germline, CDR1 LNHDA and CDR2 SQIVND (reference sequence). The CDR3 nucleotides are TGTGCCAGTAGTATCATCGATCAGCCCCAGCATTTT. Its protein product is CASSIIDQPQHF.

The sample holds one count of this clone. The rearrangement uses TRBV10-1 and TRBJ2-1; possibly TRBD1 for D (7 bases). The germline V gene has CDR1 WNHNN and CDR2 SYGVQD (reference sequence). The V gene lost 5 bases and the J gene lost 9 bases, with 17 bases spanning the gap. The CDR3 is made up of 14 amino acids. The CDR3 region has the DNA TGCGCCAGCAGTCTCGGGACAGTGGGGGGTGAGCAGTTCTTC. Amino acid sequence: CASSLGTVGGEQFF.

V gene TRBV30 combines with J gene TRBJ1-2; no reliable D call. Looked up from germline, CDR1 is GTSNPN and CDR2 is SVGIG (reference sequence). The CDR3 runs to 11 residues. Trimming removed 4 bases from V and 8 bases from J, with 11 bases in between. The CDR3 DNA reads TGTGCCTGGAAGGCCCGTGGCGGCTACACCTTC. This codes for CAWKARGGYTF.

The CDR3 DNA reads TGTGCCAGCAGCCCCGGGGATGGGCGGTTACCCCTCCACTTT. It encodes CASSPGDGRLPLHF. The chain has TRBV28 and TRBJ1-6, with D hard to call. This CDR3 is 14 amino acids long. V gave up 6 bases and J gave up 12 bases, with 18 bases separating them. Looked up from germline, CDR1 is MDHEN and CDR2 is SYDVKM.

The chain couples TRBV5-4 to TRBJ2-5; 13 bases are shared with TRBD2. The CDR3 covers 15 residues. The V and J ends lost 0 bases and 4 bases, in that order; junction bases with no gene match: 0. The germline gives CDR1 SGHNT, CDR2 YYREEE (reference sequence). As DNA, the CDR3 is TGTGCCAGCAGCTTGGGGACTAGCGGGGGAGAGACCCAGTACTTC. This codes for CASSLGTSGGETQYF.

The J gene is TRBJ1-4, the V gene TRBV7-8; D is possibly TRBD1 (6 bases). Per the germline V gene, CDR1 is SGHVS and CDR2 is FQNEAQ. The CDR3 runs 15 residues. V was cut by 5 bases and J by 4 bases, with 14 bases left in between. CDR3 sequence: CASSRTEQSNEKLFF. DNA of the CDR3: TGTGCCAGCAGCCGGACAGAACAAAGTAATGAAAAACTGTTTTTT.

The chain uses TRBV6-5 and TRBJ2-2, with D perhaps assigned TRBD1 or TRBD2 (6 bases each). The CDR3 extends over 15 amino acids. Germline values: CDR1 MNHEY, CDR2 SVGAGI. Trimming removed 2 bases from V and 5 bases from J, with 12 bases in between. CDR3 coding DNA: TGTGCCAGCAGTTACGGGGTAGGGGGGACCGGGGAGCTGTTTTTT. The encoded protein is CASSYGVGGTGELFF.

The chain links TRBV29-1 to TRBJ1-1, with 7 bases identical to TRBD1. This CDR3 has 11 residues. Trimming at V came to 7 bases and at J to 6 bases, leaving 5 bases not matched to a gene. CDR1 and CDR2 from the germline V gene are SQVTM and ANQGSEA. In DNA form, the CDR3 reads TGCAGCGGTGGGACAGCCGCTGAAGCTTTCTTT. Its protein is CSGGTAAEAFF.

The chain carries TRBV2 and TRBJ1-2, with a tentative D call TRBD1 (5 bases). Germline lookup yields CDR1 SNHLY and CDR2 FYNNEI. Between the trimmed V and J ends, which lost 5 bases and 7 bases, there was a span of 17 bases. This CDR3 contains 14 residues. CDR3 DNA sequence: TGTGCCAGCAGTTACCGGGACGCCTTGGGTGGCTACACCTTC. This encodes CASSYRDALGGYTF.

The chain employs TRBV28 and TRBJ1-1, with D tentatively TRBD1 (5 bases). Germline CDR1 MDHEN, CDR2 SYDVKM. The CDR3 length is 13 residues. The germline V and J ends were trimmed by 5 bases and 4 bases, with 11 bases remaining between them. The CDR3 region has the DNA TGTGCCAGCAGTGACCCGGGGGGCACTGAAGCTTTCTTT. This translates into CASSDPGGTEAFF.

This rearrangement joins TRBV12-3 or TRBV12-4 to TRBJ2-5, with D maybe TRBD2 (5 bases). There are 13 residues in the CDR3. V was trimmed by 3 bases and J by 5 bases, leaving 10 bases between them. DNA for the CDR3: TGTGCCAGCAGTTTGATTAGGAGGGAGACCCAGTACTTC. Translation: CASSLIRRETQYF.

The V call is TRBV29-1, the J call TRBJ1-1; unclear D gene. The germline V and J ends were trimmed by 4 bases and 5 bases, with 17 bases remaining between them. The CDR3 length is 14 residues. CDR1 is SQVTM and CDR2 is ANQGSEA in the germline V gene. Written as DNA, the CDR3 is TGCAGCGTTGTAGTAGGGAATGCAGGAACTGAAGCTTTCTTT. Amino acid sequence: CSVVVGNAGTEAFF. Based on the CDR3 plus reference TRBV29-1 and TRBJ1-1, the full variable domain is SAVISQKPSRDICQRGTSLTIQCQVDSQVTMMFWYRQQPGQSLTLIATANQGSEATYESGFVIDKFPISRPNLTFSTLTVSNMSPEDSSIYLCSVVVGNAGTEAFFGQGTRLTVV.